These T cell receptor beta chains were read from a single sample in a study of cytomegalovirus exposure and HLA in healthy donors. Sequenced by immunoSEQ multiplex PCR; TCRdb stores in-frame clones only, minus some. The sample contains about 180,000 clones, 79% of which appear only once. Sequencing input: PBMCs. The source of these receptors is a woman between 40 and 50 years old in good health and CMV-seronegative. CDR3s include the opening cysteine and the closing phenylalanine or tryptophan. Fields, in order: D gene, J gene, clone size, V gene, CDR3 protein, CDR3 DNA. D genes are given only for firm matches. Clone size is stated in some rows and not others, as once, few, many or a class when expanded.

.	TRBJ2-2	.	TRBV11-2	CASNSGVRPGDTGELFF	TGTGCCAGCAACTCTGGTGTACGACCAGGCGACACCGGGGAGCTGTTTTTT
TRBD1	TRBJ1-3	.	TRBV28	CASSFPGTGAIPGNTIYF	TGTGCCAGCAGTTTCCCAGGGACAGGGGCTATCCCTGGAAACACCATATATTTT
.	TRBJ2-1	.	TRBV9	CASSAGQLYNEQFF	TGTGCCAGCAGCGCGGGACAACTCTACAATGAGCAGTTCTTC
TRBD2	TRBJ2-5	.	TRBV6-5	CASTTVAGGETQYF	TGTGCCAGCACCACTGTTGCGGGGGGGGAGACCCAGTACTTC
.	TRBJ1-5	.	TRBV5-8	CASSLLTGGNQPQHF	TGTGCCAGCAGCCTACTGACAGGAGGTAATCAGCCCCAGCATTTT
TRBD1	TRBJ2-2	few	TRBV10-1	CASMTGSTGELFF	TGCGCCAGCATGACAGGGAGTACCGGGGAGCTGTTTTTT
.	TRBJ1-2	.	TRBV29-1	CSVHTQGIYGYTF	TGCAGCGTTCACACCCAGGGCATCTATGGCTACACCTTC
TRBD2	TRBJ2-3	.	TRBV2	CASSEGLAADTQYF	TGTGCCAGCAGTGAAGGACTAGCGGCAGATACGCAGTATTTT
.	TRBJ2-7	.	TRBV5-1	CASSGGYEQYF	TGCGCCAGCAGCGGGGGGTACGAGCAGTACTTC
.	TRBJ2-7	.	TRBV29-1	CSARGGSYEQYF	TGCAGCGCCCGTGGGGGCAGCTACGAGCAGTACTTC
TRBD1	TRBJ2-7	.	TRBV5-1	CASSPHGTGGGYEQYF	TGCGCCAGCAGCCCCCACGGGACAGGGGGAGGGTACGAGCAGTACTTC
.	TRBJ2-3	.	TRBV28	CASSLGPAEEYDTQYF	TGTGCCAGCAGTTTAGGTCCAGCGGAGGAGTACGATACGCAGTATTTT
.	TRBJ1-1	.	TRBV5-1	CASVDVVGANTEAFF	TGCGCCAGCGTGGACGTCGTGGGGGCGAACACTGAAGCTTTCTTT
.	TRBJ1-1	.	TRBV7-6	CASSLIPGGNTEAFF	TGTGCCAGCAGCTTAATTCCGGGAGGGAACACTGAAGCTTTCTTT
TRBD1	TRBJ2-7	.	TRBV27	CASSTTGGFEQYF	TGTGCCAGCAGTACGACAGGGGGTTTTGAGCAGTACTTC
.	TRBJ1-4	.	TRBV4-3	CASSQDVRGREKLFF	TGCGCCAGCAGCCAAGATGTAAGAGGGAGAGAAAAACTGTTTTTT
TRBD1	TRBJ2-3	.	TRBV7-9	CASSLADRGADTQYF	TGTGCCAGCAGCTTAGCGGACAGGGGGGCAGATACGCAGTATTTT
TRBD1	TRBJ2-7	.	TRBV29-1	CSVRTGGDEQYF	TGCAGCGTTCGGACAGGGGGGGACGAGCAGTACTTC
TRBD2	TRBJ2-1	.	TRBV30	CATRWGTSGGPKNEQFF	TGTGCCACACGATGGGGGACTAGCGGGGGGCCCAAGAATGAGCAGTTCTTC
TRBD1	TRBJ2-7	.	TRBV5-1	CASSFGTGPNYEQYF	TGCGCCAGCAGCTTTGGGACAGGGCCTAACTACGAGCAGTACTTC
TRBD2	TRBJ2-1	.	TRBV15	CATSKSSGNNNEQFF	TGTGCCACCAGCAAATCTAGCGGGAACAACAATGAGCAGTTCTTC
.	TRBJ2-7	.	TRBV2	CASRRTVYEQYF	TGTGCCAGCAGGAGGACAGTCTACGAGCAGTACTTC
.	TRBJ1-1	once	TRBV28	CASSTMGDGMNTEAFF	TGTGCCAGCAGTACGATGGGAGATGGGATGAACACTGAAGCTTTCTTT
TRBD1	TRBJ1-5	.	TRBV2	CASSDFTGGFQPQHF	TGTGCCAGCAGTGACTTCACAGGGGGATTTCAGCCCCAGCATTTT
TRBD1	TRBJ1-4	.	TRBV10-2	CASSDHRGPFSTNEKLFF	TGCGCCAGCAGTGACCACAGGGGCCCATTTTCAACTAATGAAAAACTGTTTTTT
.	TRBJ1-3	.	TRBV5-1	CASSLGQTLENTIYF	TGCGCCAGCAGCTTAGGTCAGACCCTAGAAAACACCATATATTTT
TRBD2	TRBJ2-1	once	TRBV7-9	CASSFSGGSYNEQFF	TGTGCCAGCAGCTTTAGCGGGGGGTCCTACAATGAGCAGTTCTTC
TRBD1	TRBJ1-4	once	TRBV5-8	CASSPGQGGEKLFF	TGTGCCAGCAGCCCGGGACAGGGTGGGGAAAAACTGTTTTTT
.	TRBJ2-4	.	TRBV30	CAWMTGEGGKNIQYF	TGTGCCTGGATGACAGGGGAGGGTGGCAAAAACATTCAGTACTTC
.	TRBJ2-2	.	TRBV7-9	CASSLASGLGTGELFF	TGTGCCAGCAGCTTAGCCTCGGGGTTAGGCACCGGGGAGCTGTTTTTT
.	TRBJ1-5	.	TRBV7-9	CASQEDNQPQHF	TGTGCCAGCCAGGAAGACAATCAGCCCCAGCATTTT
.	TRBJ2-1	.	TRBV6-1	CASSGRLGNEQFF	TGTGCCAGCAGTGGCCGACTAGGCAATGAGCAGTTCTTC
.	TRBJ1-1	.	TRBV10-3	CAISVGRTEAFF	TGTGCCATCAGTGTGGGGAGGACTGAAGCTTTCTTT
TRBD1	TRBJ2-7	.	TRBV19	CASAPGTGFSYEQYF	TGTGCCAGCGCTCCCGGGACAGGGTTCTCCTACGAGCAGTACTTC
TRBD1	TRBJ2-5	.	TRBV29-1	CSVAQGTQETQYF	TGCAGCGTAGCACAGGGGACGCAAGAGACCCAGTACTTC
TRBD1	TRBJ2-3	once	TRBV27	CASSLEGAGMGRSDTQYF	TGTGCCAGCAGCCTAGAGGGGGCCGGGATGGGACGGTCAGATACGCAGTATTTT
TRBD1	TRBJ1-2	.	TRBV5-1	CASSLDPGGGYGYTF	TGCGCCAGCAGCTTGGATCCAGGGGGCGGCTATGGCTACACCTTC
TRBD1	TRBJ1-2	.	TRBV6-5	CASSHLPGTGDGYTF	TGTGCCAGCAGTCACTTACCCGGGACAGGTGATGGCTACACCTTC